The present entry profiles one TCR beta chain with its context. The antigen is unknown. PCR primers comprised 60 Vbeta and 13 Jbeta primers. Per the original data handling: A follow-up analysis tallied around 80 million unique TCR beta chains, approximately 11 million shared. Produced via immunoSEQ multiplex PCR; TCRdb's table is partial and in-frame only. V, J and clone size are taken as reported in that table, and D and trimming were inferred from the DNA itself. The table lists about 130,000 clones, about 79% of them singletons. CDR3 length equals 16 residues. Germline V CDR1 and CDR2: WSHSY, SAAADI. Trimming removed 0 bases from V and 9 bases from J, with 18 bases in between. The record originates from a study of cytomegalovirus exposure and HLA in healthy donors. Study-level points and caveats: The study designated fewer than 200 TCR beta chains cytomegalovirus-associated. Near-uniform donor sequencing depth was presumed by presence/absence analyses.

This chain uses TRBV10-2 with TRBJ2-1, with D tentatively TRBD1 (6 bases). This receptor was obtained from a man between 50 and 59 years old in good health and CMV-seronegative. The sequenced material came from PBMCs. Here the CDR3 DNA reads TGCGCCAGCAGTGAGTCGTGGGGGCCGTATCACAGTGAGCAGTTCTTC. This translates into CASSESWGPYHSEQFF.